This T cell receptor (beta chain) stems from a study of graft-versus-host responses after intestinal transplantation. Study-wide context: Multivisceral, liver-intestinal, or isolated intestinal transplants were received by the recipients.

Details on this clone: What it binds is unknown.

Measured with immunoSEQ multiplex PCR; TCRdb has only the in-frame clones, and not every one. The data show more than 70,000 clones, with around 92% seen just once and roughly 0.37% held by the top ten. Germline V gives CDR1 LNHNV, CDR2 YYDKDF (reference sequence). The ends were cut back, 2 bases at V and 5 bases at J, with 13 bases in the middle. This CDR3 is 15 amino acids long. This rearrangement joins TRBV15 to TRBJ1-3; D is possibly TRBD1 (6 bases). The sequence derives from a human donor who was the organ donor for an intestinal transplant. The material sequenced was unstimulated CD8+ T cells sorted from spleen or lymph node cells, taken before transplant. The CDR3 reads CATSRYGQIRNTIYF. For the CDR3, the DNA is TGTGCCACCAGCAGATACGGACAGATCAGAAACACCATATATTTT.